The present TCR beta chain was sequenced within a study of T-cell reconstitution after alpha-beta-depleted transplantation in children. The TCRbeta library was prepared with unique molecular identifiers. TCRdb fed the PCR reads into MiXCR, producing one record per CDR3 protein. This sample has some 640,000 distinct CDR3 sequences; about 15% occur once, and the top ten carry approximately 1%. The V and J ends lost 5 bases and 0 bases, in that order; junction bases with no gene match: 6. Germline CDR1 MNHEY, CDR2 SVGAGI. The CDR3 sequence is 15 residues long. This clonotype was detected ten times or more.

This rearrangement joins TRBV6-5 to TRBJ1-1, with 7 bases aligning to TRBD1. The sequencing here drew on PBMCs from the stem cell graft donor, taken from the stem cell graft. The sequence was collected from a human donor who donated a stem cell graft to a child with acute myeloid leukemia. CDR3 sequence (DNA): TGTGCCAGCAGTAGAGGACAGGATTTGAACACTGAAGCTTTCTTT. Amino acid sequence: CASSRGQDLNTEAFF.